This T cell receptor (beta chain) was profiled in a study of shared T cell receptors in the human thymus. Here immunoSEQ multiplex PCR was the method, and the copy in TCRdb shows in-frame clones only, minus some. This table holds about 660,000 clones, about 87% found once. Germline V lookup: CDR1 GTSNPN, CDR2 SVGIG (reference sequence). Trimming removed 3 bases at V and 0 bases at J, with 12 bases between. There are 14 residues in the CDR3. This clone has a single count. These data also featured in a second study, about human thymus T cells. This second study notes: Corrective cardiac surgery supplied the resected thymus tissue. Related work found strong thymic repertoire overlap between unrelated individuals.

This clonotype was sampled from a boy in the first two years of life with a congenital heart defect. Input material: thymocytes. This chain uses TRBV30 with TRBJ2-7, with D uncertain. CDR3 protein: CAWRDGLISYEQYF. The CDR3 DNA is TGTGCCTGGAGAGACGGGTTGATCTCCTACGAGCAGTACTTC.